Presented here are 28 T cell receptor beta chains from one specimen sequenced in a study of blood T cell repertoires in COVID-19. Data came from immunoSEQ multiplex PCR; TCRdb stores just in-frame clones and leaves some out. This repertoire shows about 120,000 clones, approximately 92% found once; its top ten account for under 35%. Sequencing was carried out using peripheral blood. These TCRs come from a man in his 70s with active or convalescent COVID-19.

This clone has more than one count but fewer than ten. The rearrangement joins TRBV19 to TRBJ2-2; D uncertain. The V and J ends lost 5 bases and 5 bases respectively, with 6 bases between them. Germline V CDR1 and CDR2: LNHDA, SQIVND (reference sequence). This CDR3 is built from 12 residues. The CDR3 reads CASSPRTGELFF. CDR3 sequence (DNA): TGTGCCAGTAGTCCGCGTACCGGGGAGCTGTTTTTT.

The chain uses TRBV6-6 and TRBJ1-2; tentative D call: TRBD1 (6 bases). The length of the CDR3 is 14 residues. Germline V CDR1 and CDR2: MNHNY, SVGAGI (reference sequence). V was pared by 2 bases and J by 5 bases, with 12 bases between. CDR3 region: CASSYEDRLYGYTF. The DNA for the CDR3 is TGTGCCAGCAGTTACGAGGACAGACTTTATGGCTACACCTTC.

This sequence joins TRBV27 and TRBJ1-2; tentatively, D is TRBD1 (5 bases). Trimming removed 2 bases at V and 5 bases at J, with 9 bases between. Germline loops: CDR1 MNHEY, CDR2 SMNVEV (reference sequence). The CDR3 extends over 13 amino acids. For the CDR3, the DNA is TGTGCCAGCAGTTTAAGGGGCTGGTATGGCTACACCTTC. It is translated as CASSLRGWYGYTF.

The chain links TRBV11-1 to TRBJ2-7; D is unresolved. Germline lookup yields CDR1 SGHAT and CDR2 FQDESV (reference sequence). The CDR3 extends over 12 amino acids. Trimming pared 2 bases from V and 4 bases from J, leaving 6 bases between. CDR3 in amino acids: CASSLSSYEQYF. CDR3 bases: TGTGCCAGCAGCTTATCGAGTTACGAGCAGTACTTC.

This clone was detected a few times. V gene TRBV27 combines with J gene TRBJ1-5, with 12 bases that match TRBD1. Germline assignment: CDR1 MNHEY and CDR2 SMNVEV (reference sequence). The ends lost 5 bases at V and 6 bases at J; junction bases unmatched: 8. The CDR3 is 16 residues long. The CDR3 region has the DNA TGTGCCAGCAGTCCCGGGACAGGGGGCTTAGGTCAGCCCCAGCATTTT. The encoded protein is CASSPGTGGLGQPQHF.

The chain recombines TRBV28 with TRBJ1-1; no clear D gene. CDR3 length: 14 amino acids. Deletions cut 0 bases from V and 1 base from J, with 6 bases between. Germline assignment: CDR1 MDHEN and CDR2 SYDVKM. The chain's CDR3 is CASSLWAGNTEAFF. The CDR3 DNA sequence: TGTGCCAGCAGTTTATGGGCGGGGAACACTGAAGCTTTCTTT.

This rearrangement joins TRBV6-5 to TRBJ2-2, with a tentative D call TRBD2 (5 bases). Trimming pared 2 bases from V and 6 bases from J, leaving 7 bases between. CDR3 length: 13 residues. The V gene's germline CDR1 is MNHEY and CDR2 SVGAGI. CDR3: CASSYTRAGELFF. CDR3 bases: TGTGCCAGCAGTTACACGAGGGCCGGGGAGCTGTTTTTT.

The V gene is TRBV5-8, the J gene TRBJ1-3; TRBD1 aligns across 10 bases. V shed 0 bases and J 0 bases; nucleotides not matched to a gene: 0. The length of the CDR3 is 16 residues. Germline V lookup: CDR1 SGHTS, CDR2 YDEGEE. CDR3 protein: CASSLGQGASGNTIYF. The CDR3 bases are TGTGCCAGCAGCTTGGGACAGGGGGCCTCTGGAAACACCATATATTTT.

This clone showed up just once. The chain employs TRBV5-6 and TRBJ1-2; no firm D call. The CDR3 length is 14 residues. The V end was cut by 0 bases, the J end by 5 bases, with 11 bases between. Germline values: CDR1 SGHDT, CDR2 YYEEEE. The CDR3 protein is CASSLGPAEYGYTF. Here the CDR3 DNA reads TGTGCCAGCAGCTTGGGACCGGCGGAGTATGGCTACACCTTC.

The V call is TRBV7-2, the J call TRBJ2-7; 10 positions agree with TRBD2. Germline V gives CDR1 SGHTA, CDR2 FQGNSA. CDR3 size: 14 residues. J gave up 4 bases and V 9 bases, and 9 bases lay outside the gene matches. The CDR3 coding sequence is TGTGCCAGTCAGCCGGGACTAGCGAGGTACGAGCAGTACTTC. This codes for CASQPGLARYEQYF.

The V gene is TRBV19, the J gene TRBJ2-7; D may be TRBD1 (5 bases). CDR3 length: 17 residues. Deletions cut 3 bases from V and 2 bases from J, with 20 bases between. From germline, CDR1 is LNHDA and CDR2 SQIVND (reference sequence). The CDR3 DNA follows: TGTGCCAGTAGTATCGTATTGGGGCAGGGTAGAACCTACGAGCAGTACTTC. It encodes CASSIVLGQGRTYEQYF.

V is TRBV2 and J is TRBJ2-3, with a weak D call TRBD2 (6 bases). The CDR3 extends over 14 amino acids. V was cut by 7 bases and J by 0 bases, with 11 bases left in between. From germline, CDR1 is SNHLY and CDR2 FYNNEI. As DNA, the CDR3 is TGTGCCAGCAAGGCGGGGCCTAGCACAGATACGCAGTATTTT. Translation: CASKAGPSTDTQYF.

This chain links TRBV19 with TRBJ2-3; a possible D gene is TRBD1 (6 bases). Germline loops: CDR1 LNHDA, CDR2 SQIVND (reference sequence). The CDR3 runs 16 residues. V lost 8 bases and J 0 bases, leaving 18 bases between the germline ends. The CDR3 bases are TGTGCCAGTTCTCCTTCCGGGACATTGAGCACAGATACGCAGTATTTT. Protein product: CASSPSGTLSTDTQYF.

The CDR3: CSAREGARAFF. In DNA, the CDR3 is TGCAGTGCTAGAGAGGGCGCCCGGGCTTTCTTT. The chain links TRBV20-1 to TRBJ1-1; the D is unclear. Germline V gene data show CDR1 as DFQATT and CDR2 as SNEGSKA (reference sequence). This CDR3 region has 11 residues. With 0 bases removed from V and 11 bases from J, the gap between germline ends came to 10 bases.

V gene TRBV19 combines with J gene TRBJ2-1; 11 bases agree with TRBD2. The germline gives CDR1 LNHDA, CDR2 SQIVND (reference sequence). The length of the CDR3 is 19 residues. V dropped 7 bases and J dropped 9; count of bases not matched to a gene: 23. Written as DNA, the CDR3 is TGTGCCAGTACCTATAGTCAATATCGACTAGCGGGATCCTTAGGTGAGCAGTTCTTC. It translates to CASTYSQYRLAGSLGEQFF. Variable domain in full (rest from reference TRBV19 and TRBJ2-1): DGGITQSPKYLFRKEGQNVTLSCEQNLNHDAMYWYRQDPGQGLRLIYYSQIVNDFQKGDIAEGYSVSREKKESFPLTVTSAQKNPTAFYLCASTYSQYRLAGSLGEQFFGPGTRLTVL.

This clone was counted only a few times. In the same sample, other DNA sequences code for this CDR3. V gene TRBV5-1 combines with J gene TRBJ2-1, with D maybe TRBD1 (6 bases). CDR3 length equals 13 residues. The V end lost 2 bases, the J end lost 7 bases, and 10 bases lay between the germline ends. From germline, CDR1 is SGHRS and CDR2 YFSETQ. The CDR3 nucleotides read TGCGCCAGCAGCTTACAGGGATGGAATGAGCAGTTCTTC. The encoded protein is CASSLQGWNEQFF.

This chain uses TRBV27 with TRBJ2-5; no clear D. The V end lost 8 bases, the J end lost 3 bases, and 19 bases lay between the germline ends. This CDR3 is 15 amino acids long. Germline values: CDR1 MNHEY, CDR2 SMNVEV (reference sequence). CDR3 sequence reads: CASRTRGKLEETQYF. In DNA form, the CDR3 reads TGTGCCAGCCGTACCCGAGGTAAGTTAGAAGAGACCCAGTACTTC.

This clone appeared a single time. The chain is built from TRBV10-3 and TRBJ2-3; 13 bases align to TRBD2. CDR3 length: 19 residues. V lost 2 bases, J lost 1 base, and 9 bases stayed unmatched. Germline CDR1 ENHRY, CDR2 SYGVKD. CDR3 nucleotides: TGTGCCATCAGTGAGAGGGGGACTAGCGGGATGCTTGGCACAGATACGCAGTATTTT. It specifies CAISERGTSGMLGTDTQYF.

This chain connects TRBV7-9 to TRBJ2-2, with a possible D match to TRBD2 (5 bases). From germline, CDR1 is SEHNR and CDR2 FQNEAQ (reference sequence). V lost 0 bases and J 7 bases, leaving 9 bases between the germline ends. This CDR3 comprises 14 residues. The CDR3 sequence is CASSLAAAGGELFF. The CDR3 nucleotides read TGTGCCAGCAGCTTAGCAGCGGCGGGCGGGGAGCTGTTTTTT.

The rearrangement links TRBV9 to TRBJ2-3, with D possibly TRBD2 on 6 matching bases. The CDR3 spans 15 residues. CDR1 SGDLS and CDR2 YYNGEE come from the germline V gene. Trimming shortened V by 3 bases and J by 5 bases, and 16 bases separated the two germline ends. The CDR3 DNA sequence: TGTGCCAGCAGCGGCCTCCGGGCCGGGGGAGATACGCAGTATTTT. Translation: CASSGLRAGGDTQYF. The full variable domain, completed using reference TRBV9 and TRBJ2-3, is DSGVTQTPKHLITATGQRVTLRCSPRSGDLSVYWYQQSLDQGLQFLIQYYNGEERAKGNILERFSAQQFPDLHSELNLSSLELGDSALYFCASSGLRAGGDTQYFGPGTRLTVL.

V usage is TRBV10-3 and J usage is TRBJ1-1, with 10 bases fitting TRBD1. The CDR3 consists of 15 residues. V gave up 4 bases and J gave up 6 bases; unmatched junction bases: 8. Germline V gene sequence: CDR1 ENHRY, CDR2 SYGVKD. The CDR3 spells CAISGGQGLGAEAFF. The CDR3 bases are TGTGCCATCAGTGGGGGACAGGGGTTGGGGGCTGAAGCTTTCTTT.

The CDR3 DNA reads TGTGCCAGCGCTGGACTTTTCACCGGGGAGCTGTTTTTT. Translating gives CASAGLFTGELFF. The chain is built from TRBV11-2 and TRBJ2-2, with D possibly TRBD2 on 5 matching bases. The length of the CDR3 is 13 residues. Trimming took off 8 bases at V and 4 bases at J, with 11 bases between the two ends. Germline CDR1 SGHAT, CDR2 FQNNGV. Full variable domain (rest looked up from reference TRBV11-2 and TRBJ2-2): EAGVAQSPRYKIIEKRQSVAFWCNPISGHATLYWYQQILGQGPKLLIQFQNNGVVDDSQLPKDRFSAERLKGVDSTLKIQPAKLEDSAVYLCASAGLFTGELFFGEGSRLTVL.

This chain connects TRBV9 to TRBJ2-7; the D gene is possibly TRBD1 (6 bases). The CDR3 runs 15 residues. V was cut by 3 bases and J by 1 base, with 14 bases left in between. CDR1 SGDLS and CDR2 YYNGEE come from the germline V gene. The CDR3 DNA is TGTGCCAGCAGCGCGACCGGGACAAGTTCCTACGAGCAGTACTTC. This encodes CASSATGTSSYEQYF.

V gene TRBV9 combines with J gene TRBJ2-5; 7 positions agree with TRBD1. CDR3 size: 16 residues. V lost 0 bases, J lost 5 bases, and 10 bases stayed unmatched. The germline V gene has CDR1 SGDLS and CDR2 YYNGEE. CDR3 residues: CASSVERGNRGETQYF. The CDR3 DNA reads TGTGCCAGCAGCGTAGAGAGGGGGAACAGGGGTGAGACCCAGTACTTC.

This clone came up a few times. The gene calls are TRBV19 and TRBJ1-2; D might be TRBD1 (6 bases). This CDR3 is 14 amino acids long. CDR1 and CDR2 from the germline V gene are LNHDA and SQIVND (reference sequence). V lost 5 bases and J lost 1, with 11 bases in between. The CDR3 reads CASSGGRGNYGYTF. The CDR3, as DNA: TGTGCCAGTAGTGGGGGCAGAGGTAACTATGGCTACACCTTC.

CDR3 in amino acids: CASTAGTGASNYGYTF. Here the CDR3 DNA reads TGTGCCAGTACCGCCGGGACAGGGGCTTCTAACTATGGCTACACCTTC. This chain joins TRBV19 and TRBJ1-2, with 10 bases aligning to TRBD1. The V segment lost 7 bases and the J segment 0 bases; nucleotides outside the gene matches: 8. The CDR3 totals 16 residues. Germline values: CDR1 LNHDA, CDR2 SQIVND (reference sequence).

J is TRBJ1-5 and V is TRBV6-5, with D unclear. Germline loops: CDR1 MNHEY, CDR2 SVGAGI. The CDR3 loop spans 12 amino acids. Between the trimmed V and J ends, which lost 5 bases and 1 base, there was a span of 3 bases. The CDR3 nucleotides are TGTGCCAGCAGTCGGAGCAATCAGCCCCAGCATTTT. Amino acid sequence: CASSRSNQPQHF.

This clone was seen only once. The genes are TRBV25-1 and TRBJ2-3; a possible D gene is TRBD2 (6 bases). CDR3 length equals 15 residues. Per germline, CDR1 MGHDK and CDR2 SYGVNS. Trimming removed 1 base from V and 1 base from J, with 9 bases in between. The CDR3 reads CASSEFGSRTDTQYF. The CDR3 DNA reads as TGTGCCAGCAGTGAATTCGGGAGCCGCACAGATACGCAGTATTTT.